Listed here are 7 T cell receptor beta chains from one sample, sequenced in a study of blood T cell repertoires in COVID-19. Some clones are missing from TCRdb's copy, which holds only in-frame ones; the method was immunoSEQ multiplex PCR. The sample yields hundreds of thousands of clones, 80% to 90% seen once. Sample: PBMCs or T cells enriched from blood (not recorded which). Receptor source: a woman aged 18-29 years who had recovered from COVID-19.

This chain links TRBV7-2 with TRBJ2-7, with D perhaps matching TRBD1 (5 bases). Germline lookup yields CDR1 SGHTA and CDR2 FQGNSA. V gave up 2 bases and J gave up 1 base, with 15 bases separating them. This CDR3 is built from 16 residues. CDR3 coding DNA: TGTGCCAGCAGCTTAACCACAGGTTTAAAGTCCTACGAGCAGTACTTC. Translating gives CASSLTTGLKSYEQYF. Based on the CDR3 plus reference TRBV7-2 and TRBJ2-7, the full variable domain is GAGVSQSPSNKVTEKGKDVELRCDPISGHTALYWYRQSLGQGLEFLIYFQGNSAPDKSGLPSDRFSAERTGGSVSTLTIQRTQQEDSAVYLCASSLTTGLKSYEQYFGPGTRLTVT.

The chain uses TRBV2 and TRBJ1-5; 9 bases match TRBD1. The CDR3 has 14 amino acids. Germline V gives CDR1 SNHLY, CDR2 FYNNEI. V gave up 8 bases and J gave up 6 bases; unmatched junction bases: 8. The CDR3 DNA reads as TGTGCCAGCCGCAAAACAGGGGGCGGTCAGCCCCAGCATTTT. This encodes CASRKTGGGQPQHF.

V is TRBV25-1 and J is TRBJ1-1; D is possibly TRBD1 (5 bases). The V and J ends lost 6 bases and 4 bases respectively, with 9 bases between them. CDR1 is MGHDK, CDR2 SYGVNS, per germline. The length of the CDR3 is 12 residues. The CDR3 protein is CASRQGFTEAFF. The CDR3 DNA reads TGTGCCAGCAGGCAGGGTTTCACTGAAGCTTTCTTT.

The CDR3 sequence is CASRRQGGLNYGYTF. CDR3 DNA sequence: TGTGCCAGCAGGAGACAGGGAGGCCTGAACTATGGCTACACCTTC. The V and J genes are TRBV28 and TRBJ1-2; 7 bases are a match to TRBD1. J lost 2 bases, V lost 6 bases, and 9 bases had no gene match. Germline assignment: CDR1 MDHEN and CDR2 SYDVKM. There are 15 residues in the CDR3.

DNA for the CDR3: TGTGCCAGTAGCTTGGGACTAGCTGGGACAGATACGCAGTATTTT. Amino acids: CASSLGLAGTDTQYF. The chain couples TRBV19 to TRBJ2-3; 9 bases align to TRBD2. Germline V gene data show CDR1 as LNHDA and CDR2 as SQIVND (reference sequence). The trim removed 6 bases at V and 3 bases at J, leaving 7 bases unmatched. This CDR3 spans 15 amino acids.

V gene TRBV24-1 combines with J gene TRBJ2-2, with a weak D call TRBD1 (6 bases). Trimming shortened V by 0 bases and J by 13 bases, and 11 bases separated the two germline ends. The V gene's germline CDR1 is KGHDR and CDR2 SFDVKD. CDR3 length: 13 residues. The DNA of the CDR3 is TGTGCCACCAGTGATTTGCAGGACAGACGGCTGTTTTTT. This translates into CATSDLQDRRLFF.

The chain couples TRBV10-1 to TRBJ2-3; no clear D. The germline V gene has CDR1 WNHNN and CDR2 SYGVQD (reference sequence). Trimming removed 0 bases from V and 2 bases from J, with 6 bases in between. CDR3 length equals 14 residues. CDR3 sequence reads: CASSESSDTDTQYF. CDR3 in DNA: TGCGCCAGCAGTGAGTCTTCAGACACAGATACGCAGTATTTT.